This section outlines one TCR beta chain sequence together with its context. Its antigen remains unknown. Method: immunoSEQ multiplex PCR; TCRdb's copy keeps in-frame clones and lacks some. The sample has some 330,000 clones, around 86% seen once. The data were taken from a study of cytomegalovirus exposure and HLA in healthy donors. Per germline, CDR1 KGHSH and CDR2 LQKENI. The CDR3 consists of 14 residues. The ends lost 3 bases at V and 3 bases at J; junction bases unmatched: 1. Points from the study as a whole: Researchers catalogued about 150 TCR beta chains as cytomegalovirus-associated.

V and J are TRBV18 and TRBJ2-1; TRBD1 agrees at 8 bases. Sequencing used PBMCs. The receptor was derived from a woman under 30 in good health and CMV-seronegative. CDR3: CASSPGQGYNEQFF. The CDR3 nucleotides are TGTGCCAGCTCACCCGGACAGGGCTACAATGAGCAGTTCTTC.